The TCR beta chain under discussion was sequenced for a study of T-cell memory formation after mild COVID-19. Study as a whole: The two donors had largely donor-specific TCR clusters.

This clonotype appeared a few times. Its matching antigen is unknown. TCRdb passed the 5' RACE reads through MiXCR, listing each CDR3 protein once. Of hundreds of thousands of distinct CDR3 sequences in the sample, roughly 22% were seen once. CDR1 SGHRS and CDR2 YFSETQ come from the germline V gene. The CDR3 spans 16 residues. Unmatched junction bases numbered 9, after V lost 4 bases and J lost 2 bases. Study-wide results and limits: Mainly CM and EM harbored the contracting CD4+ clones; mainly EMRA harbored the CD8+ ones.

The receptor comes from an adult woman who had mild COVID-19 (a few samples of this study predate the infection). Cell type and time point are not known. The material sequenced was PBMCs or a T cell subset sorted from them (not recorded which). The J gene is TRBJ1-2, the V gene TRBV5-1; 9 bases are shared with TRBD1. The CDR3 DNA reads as TGCGCCAGCAGCATGGGACAGGGATTGGTCAACTATGGCTACACCTTC. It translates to CASSMGQGLVNYGYTF.